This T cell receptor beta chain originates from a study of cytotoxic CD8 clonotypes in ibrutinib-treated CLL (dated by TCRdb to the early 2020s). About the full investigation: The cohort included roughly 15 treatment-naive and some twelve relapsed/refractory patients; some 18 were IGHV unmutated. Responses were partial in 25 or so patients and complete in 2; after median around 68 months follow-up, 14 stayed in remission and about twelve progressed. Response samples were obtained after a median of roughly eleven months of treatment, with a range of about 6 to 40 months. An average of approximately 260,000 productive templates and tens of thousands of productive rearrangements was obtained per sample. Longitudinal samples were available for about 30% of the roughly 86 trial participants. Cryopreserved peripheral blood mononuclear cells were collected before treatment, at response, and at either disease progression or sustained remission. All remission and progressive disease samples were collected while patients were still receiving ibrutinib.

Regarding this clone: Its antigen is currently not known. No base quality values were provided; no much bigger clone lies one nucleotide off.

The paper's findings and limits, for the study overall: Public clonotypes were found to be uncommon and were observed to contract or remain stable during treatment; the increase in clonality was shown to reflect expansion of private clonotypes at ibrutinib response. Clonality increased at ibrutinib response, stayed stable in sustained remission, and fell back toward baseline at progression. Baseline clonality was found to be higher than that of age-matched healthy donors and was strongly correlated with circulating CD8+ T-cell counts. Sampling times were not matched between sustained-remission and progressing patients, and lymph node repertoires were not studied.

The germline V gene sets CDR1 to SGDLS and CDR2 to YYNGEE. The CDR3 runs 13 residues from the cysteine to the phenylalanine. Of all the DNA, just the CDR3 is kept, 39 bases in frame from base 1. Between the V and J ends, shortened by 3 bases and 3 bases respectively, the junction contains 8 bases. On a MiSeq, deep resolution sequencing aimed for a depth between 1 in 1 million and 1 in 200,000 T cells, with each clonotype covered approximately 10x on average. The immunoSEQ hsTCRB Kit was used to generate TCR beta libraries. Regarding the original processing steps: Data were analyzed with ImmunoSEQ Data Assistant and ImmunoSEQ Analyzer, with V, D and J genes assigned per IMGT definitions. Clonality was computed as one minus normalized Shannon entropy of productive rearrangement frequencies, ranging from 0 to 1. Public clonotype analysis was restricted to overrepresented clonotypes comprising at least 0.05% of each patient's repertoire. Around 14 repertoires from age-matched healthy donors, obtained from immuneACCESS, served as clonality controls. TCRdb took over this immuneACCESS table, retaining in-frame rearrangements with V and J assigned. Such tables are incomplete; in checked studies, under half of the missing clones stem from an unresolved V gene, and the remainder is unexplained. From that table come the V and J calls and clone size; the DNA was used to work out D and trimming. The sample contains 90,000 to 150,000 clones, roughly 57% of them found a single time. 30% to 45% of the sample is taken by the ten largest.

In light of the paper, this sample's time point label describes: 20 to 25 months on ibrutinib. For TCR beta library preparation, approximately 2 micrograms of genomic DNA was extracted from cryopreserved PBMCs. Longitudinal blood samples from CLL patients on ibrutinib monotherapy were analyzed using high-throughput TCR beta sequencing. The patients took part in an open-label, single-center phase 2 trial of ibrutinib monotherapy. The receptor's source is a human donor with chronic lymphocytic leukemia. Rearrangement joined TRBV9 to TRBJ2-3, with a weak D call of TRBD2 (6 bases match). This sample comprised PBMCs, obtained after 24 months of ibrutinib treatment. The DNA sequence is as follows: TGTGCCAGCAGCGAGGAGGGAACAGATACGCAGTATTTT. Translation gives CASSEEGTDTQYF.